A selection of T cell receptor beta chains follows, all from one sample in a study of blood T cells in healthy people across ages. TCRdb reprocessed the 5' RACE reads via MiXCR and lists one record per CDR3 protein. The table lists approximately 900,000 distinct CDR3 sequences, almost 30% of them singletons. The sample also formed part of further work on T cells of mothers and their children.

Material: blood. Source of these receptors: a woman aged 40-49 years in good health. The CDR3 runs from the conserved cysteine through the conserved F or W. The D gene is left open where the match is weak. A clone size is listed for some rows: how often the clone was seen (once, few, many), or a class if it is expanded.

size: -; V: TRBV28; D: -; J: TRBJ2-7; DNA: TGTGCCAGCAGTTTATCGGGCATGCGTCAGTACTTC; CDR3: CASSLSGMRQYF
size: -; V: TRBV20-1; D: TRBD2; J: TRBJ2-1; DNA: TGCAGTGCCCCCGGGACTAGCTTGAGTGAGCAGTTCTTC; CDR3: CSAPGTSLSEQFF
size: few; V: TRBV6-4; D: -; J: TRBJ2-2; DNA: TGTGCCAGCAGCGCTGAGGGCGGTGGCACCGGGGAGCTGTTTTTT; CDR3: CASSAEGGGTGELFF
size: few; V: TRBV7-9; D: -; J: TRBJ2-3; DNA: TGTGCCAGCAGCTTTTCCAGGGCAGGAGGTTCCGATACGCAGTATTTT; CDR3: CASSFSRAGGSDTQYF
size: many; V: TRBV24-1; D: TRBD1; J: TRBJ2-6; DNA: TGTGCCACCAGTGACCCGACAGGGACTGGGGCCAACGTCCTGACTTTC; CDR3: CATSDPTGTGANVLTF
size: -; V: TRBV4-3; D: -; J: TRBJ2-7; DNA: TGCGCCAGCAGCCAAGATGAGTCCGCAGCCTACGAGCAGTACTTC; CDR3: CASSQDESAAYEQYF
size: -; V: TRBV3-1; D: TRBD1; J: TRBJ2-1; DNA: TGTGCCTGCAGCCAAGGGGCGTCGCTCGGGGCAGGGGGATCTGAGCAGTTCTTC; CDR3: CACSQGASLGAGGSEQFF
size: -; V: TRBV14; D: TRBD2; J: TRBJ2-7; DNA: TGTGCCAGCAACCAAGGGGTGGTAGCGGGGAGTGAGCAGTACTTC; CDR3: CASNQGVVAGSEQYF
size: few; V: TRBV7-2; D: TRBD1; J: TRBJ2-7; DNA: TGTGCCAGCAGCTCGGTTGGACAGGGAGGCGACGAGCAGTACTTC; CDR3: CASSSVGQGGDEQYF
size: few; V: TRBV3-1; D: -; J: TRBJ1-3; DNA: TGTGCCAGCAGCCAAGGAGTCTCCTCTGGAAACACCATATATTTT; CDR3: CASSQGVSSGNTIYF
size: -; V: TRBV14; D: -; J: TRBJ2-7; DNA: TGTGCCAGCAGCCAGCCAGGGGGGCACTACAATGAGCAGTACTTC; CDR3: CASSQPGGHYNEQYF
size: many; V: TRBV5-4; D: -; J: TRBJ1-2; DNA: TGTGCCAGCAGAGACCTGGGGGCCCATGGCTACACCTTC; CDR3: CASRDLGAHGYTF
size: -; V: TRBV24-1; D: TRBD2; J: TRBJ2-1; DNA: TGTGCCACCAGTGATCCGACTAGCGGGGGATCGAGCTCCTACAATGAGCAGTTCTTC; CDR3: CATSDPTSGGSSSYNEQFF
size: few; V: TRBV28; D: TRBD1; J: TRBJ1-1; DNA: TGTGCCAGCAGCGCTCCGGGACAGGGAACTGAAGCTTTCTTT; CDR3: CASSAPGQGTEAFF
size: many; V: TRBV15; D: -; J: TRBJ1-2; DNA: TGTGCCACCAGCAGAGATAAATGGGACGGCCACTATGGCTACACCTTC; CDR3: CATSRDKWDGHYGYTF
size: -; V: TRBV11-3; D: -; J: TRBJ2-1; DNA: TGTGCCAGCAGCTTAGGGCTTTACAGGGATGCCAATGAGCAGTTCTTC; CDR3: CASSLGLYRDANEQFF
size: -; V: TRBV27; D: TRBD2; J: TRBJ2-1; DNA: TGTGCCAGCAGTTTTCTGGCTAGCGGGGCGTGGGAGCAGTTCTTC; CDR3: CASSFLASGAWEQFF
size: -; V: TRBV9; D: TRBD2; J: TRBJ2-5; DNA: TGTGCCAGCAGCGCCTCCCCAAAGCGAGCGGGGGAGCAGTACTTC; CDR3: CASSASPKRAGEQYF
size: -; V: TRBV16; D: -; J: TRBJ2-7; DNA: TGTGCCAGCAGCCGTGGACAGATCTCCTACGAGCAGTACTTC; CDR3: CASSRGQISYEQYF
size: many; V: TRBV28; D: -; J: TRBJ2-7; DNA: TGTGCCAGCAGTTTAATCAGGTCTTACGAGCAGTACTTC; CDR3: CASSLIRSYEQYF
size: few; V: TRBV7-8; D: TRBD1; J: TRBJ2-7; DNA: TGTGCCAGCAGCTCGGACAGGTTTTCGGTCTACGAGCAGTACTTC; CDR3: CASSSDRFSVYEQYF
size: -; V: TRBV5-1; D: -; J: TRBJ1-2; DNA: TGCGCCAGCAGCTCTGGACAGAGTAACCATGGCTACACCTTC; CDR3: CASSSGQSNHGYTF
size: -; V: TRBV29-1; D: -; J: TRBJ1-2; DNA: TGCAGCGTTGAAGGCAGGGCCTATGGCTACACCTTC; CDR3: CSVEGRAYGYTF
size: many; V: TRBV10-3; D: -; J: TRBJ2-4; DNA: TGTGCCATCAGTGAGTCTGAGGGGACCGGGGGATCCAAAAACATTCAGTACTTC; CDR3: CAISESEGTGGSKNIQYF
size: once; V: TRBV7-8; D: -; J: TRBJ2-7; DNA: TGTGCCAGCAGCTTGAGAAGGGACAACTCCTACGAGCAGTACTTC; CDR3: CASSLRRDNSYEQYF
size: many; V: TRBV21-1; D: -; J: TRBJ1-2; DNA: TGTGCCAGCAGCAAAGCGAGAGGGGGGGATTATGGCTACACCTTC; CDR3: CASSKARGGDYGYTF
size: -; V: TRBV18; D: -; J: TRBJ2-1; DNA: TGTGCCAGCTCACCCTCAAACCCGGGACGGCAGTTCTTC; CDR3: CASSPSNPGRQFF
size: -; V: TRBV6-2/TRBV6-3; D: -; J: TRBJ1-5; DNA: TGTGCCAGCAGTTACGAAACCTTTCAGCCCCAGCATTTT; CDR3: CASSYETFQPQHF
size: -; V: TRBV6-4; D: -; J: TRBJ1-4; DNA: TGTGCCAGCAGTGACGATAGCAGAACGACAGCTGCAACTAATGAAAAACTGTTTTTT; CDR3: CASSDDSRTTAATNEKLFF
size: many; V: TRBV7-2; D: -; J: TRBJ2-1; DNA: TGTGCCAGCAGCTCGACTGGCTCCTACAATGAGCAGTTCTTC; CDR3: CASSSTGSYNEQFF
size: many; V: TRBV28; D: -; J: TRBJ2-7; DNA: TGTGCCAGCCAGGCGGTCTACGAGCAGTACTTC; CDR3: CASQAVYEQYF
size: few; V: TRBV12-3/TRBV12-4; D: TRBD2; J: TRBJ2-5; DNA: TGTGCCAGCAGCCCAGGGACTAGCGGGAGTTGGGAGACCCAGTACTTC; CDR3: CASSPGTSGSWETQYF
size: -; V: TRBV10-3; D: TRBD1; J: TRBJ2-1; DNA: TGTGCCATCAAAGGGCCGGGACAGGGTGGGAATGAGCAGTTCTTC; CDR3: CAIKGPGQGGNEQFF
size: many; V: TRBV15; D: -; J: TRBJ1-5; DNA: TGTGCCACCGCGAAGGGGGGATATAGCAATCAGCCCCAGCATTTT; CDR3: CATAKGGYSNQPQHF
size: few; V: TRBV28; D: -; J: TRBJ2-7; DNA: TGTGCCAGCAGTTCTACCCTCCCCGAGCAGTACTTC; CDR3: CASSSTLPEQYF
size: few; V: TRBV4-1; D: TRBD1; J: TRBJ2-1; DNA: TGCGCCAGCAGCCAAGAGGGACAGGGGGCCTCCTACAATGAGCAGTTCTTC; CDR3: CASSQEGQGASYNEQFF
size: -; V: TRBV2; D: TRBD1; J: TRBJ1-1; DNA: TGTGCCTCAGCTCTGGGACAGCTTATGAACACTGAAGCTTTCTTT; CDR3: CASALGQLMNTEAFF
size: -; V: TRBV12-3/TRBV12-4; D: TRBD1; J: TRBJ1-2; DNA: TGTGCCAGCAGTTTGAACAGGGGTTGGGGCTACACCTTC; CDR3: CASSLNRGWGYTF
size: -; V: TRBV6-6; D: -; J: TRBJ2-2; DNA: TGTGCCAGCAGTTACTCGAGATCAGACACCGGGGAGCTGTTTTTT; CDR3: CASSYSRSDTGELFF
size: -; V: TRBV5-1; D: TRBD1; J: TRBJ2-1; DNA: TGCGCCAGCAGCAATCCCGGGACAGGGAATGAGCAGTTCTTC; CDR3: CASSNPGTGNEQFF
size: many; V: TRBV29-1; D: -; J: TRBJ1-2; DNA: TGCAGCGCCGATAACACAGGGAGGGTAGCTCTCGGGGATAATGGCTACACCTTC; CDR3: CSADNTGRVALGDNGYTF
size: -; V: TRBV20-1; D: -; J: TRBJ1-5; DNA: TGCAGTGCTAGCGCCCGGGAGGTAGTCGGTCAGCCCCAGCATTTT; CDR3: CSASAREVVGQPQHF
size: -; V: TRBV20-1; D: TRBD2; J: TRBJ2-3; DNA: TGCAGTGCCGAGTTTGGGACTAGTCTTACAGATACGCAGTATTTT; CDR3: CSAEFGTSLTDTQYF
size: -; V: TRBV7-9; D: -; J: TRBJ2-2; DNA: TGTGCCAGCAGCGAAACAGGGAGTCCCACCGGGGAGCTGTTTTTT; CDR3: CASSETGSPTGELFF
size: many; V: TRBV6-2/TRBV6-3; D: -; J: TRBJ1-5; DNA: TGTGCCACCAGTTATTTCCGGACGGGGCTTAGCAATCAGCCCCAGCATTTT; CDR3: CATSYFRTGLSNQPQHF
size: -; V: TRBV20-1; D: -; J: TRBJ2-3; DNA: TGCAGTGCCTCGCCACTTTCCGTCTACAACACAGATACGCAGTATTTT; CDR3: CSASPLSVYNTDTQYF
size: -; V: TRBV5-1; D: -; J: TRBJ2-3; DNA: TGCGCCAGCAGCCCGGCCGGGGTGGATCGGACAGATACGCAGTATTTT; CDR3: CASSPAGVDRTDTQYF
size: -; V: TRBV18; D: -; J: TRBJ1-6; DNA: TGTGCCAGCTCACCAGGGGCGAAAAATTCACCCCTCCACTTT; CDR3: CASSPGAKNSPLHF
size: few; V: TRBV27; D: TRBD2; J: TRBJ2-1; DNA: TGTGCCAGCAGTTTATCTGTACTAGCGGGGGGGATTGAGCAGTTCTTC; CDR3: CASSLSVLAGGIEQFF
size: many; V: TRBV7-3; D: TRBD1; J: TRBJ2-7; DNA: TGTGCCAGCAGCTTAGGGCACAGGGGTATGGGCGAGCAGTACTTC; CDR3: CASSLGHRGMGEQYF
size: -; V: TRBV6-4; D: TRBD1; J: TRBJ2-1; DNA: TGTGCCAGCAGGGGCGGGACAGGGGGCAATGAGCAGTTCTTC; CDR3: CASRGGTGGNEQFF
size: once; V: TRBV9; D: -; J: TRBJ1-3; DNA: TGTGCCAGCAGCCCCCGGGGATTCTACTCTGGAAACACCATATATTTT; CDR3: CASSPRGFYSGNTIYF
size: few; V: TRBV20-1; D: -; J: TRBJ1-3; DNA: TGCAGTGCTAGAGATTTCCGGGGGGACCCAGACACCATATATTTT; CDR3: CSARDFRGDPDTIYF
size: many; V: TRBV7-6; D: -; J: TRBJ2-7; DNA: TGTGCCAGCAGCCCCCGGGCGGACAGTTCCTACGAGCAGTACTTC; CDR3: CASSPRADSSYEQYF
size: many; V: TRBV6-1; D: -; J: TRBJ1-1; DNA: TGTGCCAGCATACCCGGGGCTGAAGCTTTCTTT; CDR3: CASIPGAEAFF
size: -; V: TRBV29-1; D: TRBD2; J: TRBJ2-1; DNA: TGCAGCGTTGATGAATCTGGTTACAGGGACGGGCTAGCGGGATACAATGAGCAGTTCTTC; CDR3: CSVDESGYRDGLAGYNEQFF